This T cell receptor (beta chain) was recorded in a study of T cells in Graves' hyperthyroidism and ophthalmopathy. General study points: Most thyroid clonotypes expanded above 0.001 appeared in blood too. For ophthalmopathy, model prediction preceded onset by a median roughly 6.2 months.

Patients were excluded for uncontrolled infection, other autoimmune disease, pregnancy or lactation. Clinicians diagnosed patients from clinical symptoms, serum thyroxine and TRAb, thyroid ultrasound and orbital computed tomography. RNA transcripts yielded amplified TCR beta CDR3 regions. During a first-round RT-PCR of the TCR CDR3, the HTBI primer set was used. MiXCR, applied by TCRdb to the multiplex PCR reads, yields one record per CDR3 protein. The sample has under 200,000 distinct CDR3 sequences, about 9% seen once. This clonotype appeared many times. No antigen is known for it. Germline loops: CDR1 DFQATT, CDR2 SNEGSKA (reference sequence). The CDR3 has 13 residues. V lost 3 bases and J 0 bases, leaving 6 bases between the germline ends.

The TCR comes from a young woman with Graves' hyperthyroidism that later progressed to Graves' ophthalmopathy. The sequenced sample was blood. This rearrangement joins TRBV20-1 to TRBJ1-5; no definite D call. CDR3 loop: CSASRGSNQPQHF. The DNA for the CDR3 is TGCAGTGCTAGCCGGGGTAGCAATCAGCCCCAGCATTTT.